These 18 T cell receptor beta chains share one sample of origin, sequenced in a study of T cells in Graves' hyperthyroidism and ophthalmopathy. TCR beta CDR3 regions were amplified from RNA. First-round RT-PCR of the TCR CDR3 relied on the HTBI primer set. TCRdb called the multiplex PCR reads again in MiXCR, with one record for every CDR3 protein. The sample yields about 520,000 distinct CDR3 sequences, about 24% seen once. Sequencing used blood. Receptors were obtained from a woman aged 25 to 39 with Graves' ophthalmopathy.

The chain is built from TRBV2 and TRBJ2-7; perhaps TRBD2 as D (5 bases). The germline CDR1 and CDR2 sequences are SNHLY and FYNNEI. V was trimmed by 7 bases and J by 1 base, leaving 11 bases between them. The CDR3 totals 13 residues. CDR3 nucleotide sequence: TGTGCCAGCATGGGAGAGTGGTCCTACGAGCAGTACTTC. Amino acids: CASMGEWSYEQYF.

This clonotype was seen ten or more times. V and J are TRBV27 and TRBJ2-7, with D possibly being TRBD1 (6 bases). Germline V gene sequence: CDR1 MNHEY, CDR2 SMNVEV (reference sequence). There are 15 residues in the CDR3. Deletions cut 6 bases from V and 3 bases from J, with 18 bases between. CDR3 sequence (DNA): TGTGCCAGCAGGAATCAGGGGCGGTTGGGCTACGAGCAGTACTTC. Its translation: CASRNQGRLGYEQYF.

This clonotype has ten or more counts. The chain employs TRBV5-1 and TRBJ1-1, with unresolved D. Germline CDR1 SGHRS, CDR2 YFSETQ. This CDR3 is 15 amino acids long. The V and J ends lost 0 bases and 8 bases respectively, with 17 bases between them. The CDR3 loop reads CASSLDGGRWAEAFF. CDR3 DNA sequence: TGCGCCAGCAGCTTGGACGGAGGGCGTTGGGCGGAAGCTTTCTTT.

This clonotype was picked up many times. J is TRBJ1-5 and V is TRBV30; 7 bases align to TRBD1. This CDR3 region has 14 residues. V shed 2 bases and J 1 base; nucleotides not matched to a gene: 2. Germline lookup yields CDR1 GTSNPN and CDR2 SVGIG (reference sequence). The CDR3 nucleotides are TGTGCCTGGAGTCCGGGACAGAGCAATCAGCCCCAGCATTTT. Residues: CAWSPGQSNQPQHF.

This clonotype was recorded at least ten times. The chain joins TRBV10-3 to TRBJ1-3; D is unresolved. This CDR3 is built from 12 residues. Trimming cost V 8 bases and J 4 bases, with 9 bases left between them. CDR1 ENHRY and CDR2 SYGVKD come from the germline V gene. The CDR3 is CAIVEPGNTIYF. The CDR3 DNA reads as TGTGCCATCGTCGAGCCCGGAAACACCATATATTTT.

This clonotype has a count of ten or more. The gene calls are TRBV2 and TRBJ1-5; no clear D gene. Germline V CDR1 and CDR2: SNHLY, FYNNEI. The V end was cut by 7 bases, the J end by 0 bases, with 13 bases between. CDR3 size: 15 residues. The CDR3 DNA follows: TGTGCCAGCAACCTGGGCCAGGATAGCAATCAGCCCCAGCATTTT. It encodes CASNLGQDSNQPQHF.

This clonotype appeared many times. A much larger clone differs from this one at a single base, so this may be a read error. V and J are TRBV12-3 or TRBV12-4 and TRBJ2-7; D is uncertain. The CDR3 runs 11 residues. Trimming cost V 8 bases and J 4 bases, with 9 bases left between them. CDR3 bases: TGTGCCAGCTGCATCGATTACGAGCAGTACTTC. Amino acid sequence: CASCIDYEQYF.

This chain's CDR3 is CASSPIWEQYF. DNA for the CDR3: TGTGCCAGCAGCCCCATCTGGGAGCAGTACTTC. The V and J genes are TRBV3-1 and TRBJ2-7; D gene ambiguous. The CDR3 extends over 11 amino acids. From germline, CDR1 is LGHDT and CDR2 YNNKEL (reference sequence). Trimming removed 4 bases at V and 7 bases at J, with 8 bases between.

Note on this clonotype: A much larger clone lies one base from this, so it may be a read error. The chain is built from TRBV29-1 and TRBJ1-1; the D gene is possibly TRBD1 (5 bases). Germline values: CDR1 SQVTM, CDR2 ANQGSEA. The CDR3 spans 12 residues. The CDR3 loop is CSATDTGTEACF. Here the CDR3 DNA reads TGCAGCGCTACGGACACGGGCACTGAAGCTTGCTTT.

Of note for this clonotype: One junction end disagrees with the germline gene, perhaps due to a read error. The V and J genes are TRBV20-1 and TRBJ1-1; D uncertain. Germline V CDR1 and CDR2: DFQATT, SNEGSKA (reference sequence). The CDR3 sequence is 13 residues long. The CDR3 protein is CSARSMQNTDAFF. The CDR3 DNA sequence: TGCAGTGCTAGGTCGATGCAGAACACTGATGCTTTCTTT.

This clonotype came up many times. The rearrangement links TRBV2 to TRBJ1-3; no clear D. The CDR3 sequence is 13 residues long. Germline V gives CDR1 SNHLY, CDR2 FYNNEI. V gave up 6 bases and J gave up 0 bases, with 6 bases separating them. The CDR3, as DNA: TGTGCCAGCAGGGTGGACTCTGGAAACACCATATATTTT. Amino acids: CASRVDSGNTIYF.

This rearrangement joins TRBV6-1 to TRBJ2-5, with TRBD1 matching 10 bases. The germline V gene has CDR1 MNHNS and CDR2 SASEGT. V lost 5 bases to trimming and J lost 2 bases; unmatched junction nucleotides: 8. CDR3 size: 16 residues. For the CDR3, the DNA is TGTGCCAGCAGTCCCATGACAGGGGGCCATCAAGAGACCCAGTACTTC. Translation: CASSPMTGGHQETQYF.

This chain joins TRBV6-2 or TRBV6-3 and TRBJ2-5; TRBD1 agrees at 10 bases. The CDR3 spans 17 residues. With V trimmed by 0 bases and J by 6 bases, 10 bases remained unmatched. CDR1 is MNHEY and CDR2 is SVGEGT in the germline V gene. The CDR3 is CASSYSRTGGHGKTQYF. For the CDR3, the DNA is TGTGCCAGCAGTTACTCGAGGACAGGGGGTCACGGAAAGACCCAGTACTTC.

The V and J genes are TRBV28 and TRBJ2-7; 12 positions agree with TRBD2. The CDR3 loop spans 16 amino acids. Per the germline V gene, CDR1 is MDHEN and CDR2 is SYDVKM. J lost 5 bases, V lost 3 bases, and 8 bases had no gene match. The CDR3 DNA is TGTGCCAGCAGTTTGGACACTAGCGGGAGGTATAACGAGCAGTACTTC. Translating gives CASSLDTSGRYNEQYF.

J is TRBJ1-1 and V is TRBV12-3 or TRBV12-4; perhaps TRBD1 as D (6 bases). The CDR3 is 14 residues long. Trimming shortened V by 3 bases and J by 6 bases, and 14 bases separated the two germline ends. CDR3: CASSFSGGLSEAFF. The CDR3 nucleotides read TGTGCCAGCAGTTTCAGCGGGGGGCTGTCTGAAGCTTTCTTT.

The gene calls are TRBV6-1 and TRBJ1-1; TRBD1 is a possible D gene (5 bases). CDR1 is MNHNS and CDR2 is SASEGT in the germline V gene. Trimming left V 2 bases short and J 4 bases short, with 14 bases between. CDR3 length: 15 amino acids. Here the CDR3 DNA reads TGTGCCAGCAGTGAAATGGGCAGGGTGGGCACTGAAGCTTTCTTT. Translation: CASSEMGRVGTEAFF.

The J gene is TRBJ2-7, the V gene TRBV11-2, with D maybe TRBD2 (6 bases). Germline loops: CDR1 SGHAT, CDR2 FQNNGV. V was pared by 8 bases and J by 0 bases, with 14 bases between. CDR3 size: 14 residues. CDR3 in amino acids: CASAFGGYSYEQYF. In nucleotides, the CDR3 is TGTGCCAGCGCATTTGGGGGGTACTCCTACGAGCAGTACTTC.

This clonotype has a count of ten or more. The chain carries TRBV29-1 and TRBJ2-5; either TRBD1 or TRBD2 may supply D (5 bases each). This CDR3 contains 14 residues. V gave up 4 bases and J gave up 0 bases, with 12 bases separating them. Germline assignment: CDR1 SQVTM and CDR2 ANQGSEA. The CDR3 DNA reads TGCAGCGTTGGGTCCGGGACCTACCAAGAGACCCAGTACTTC. This translates into CSVGSGTYQETQYF.